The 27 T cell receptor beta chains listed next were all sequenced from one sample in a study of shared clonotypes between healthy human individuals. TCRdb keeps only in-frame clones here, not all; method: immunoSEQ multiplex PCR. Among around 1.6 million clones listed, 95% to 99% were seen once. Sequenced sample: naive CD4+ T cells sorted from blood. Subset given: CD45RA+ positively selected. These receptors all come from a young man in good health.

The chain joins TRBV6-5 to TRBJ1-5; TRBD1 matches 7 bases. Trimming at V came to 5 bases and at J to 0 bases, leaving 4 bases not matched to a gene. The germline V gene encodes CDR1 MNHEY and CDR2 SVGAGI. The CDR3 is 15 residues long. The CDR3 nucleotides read TGTGCCAGCAGTAAGCGACAGGGTAGCAATCAGCCCCAGCATTTT. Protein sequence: CASSKRQGSNQPQHF.

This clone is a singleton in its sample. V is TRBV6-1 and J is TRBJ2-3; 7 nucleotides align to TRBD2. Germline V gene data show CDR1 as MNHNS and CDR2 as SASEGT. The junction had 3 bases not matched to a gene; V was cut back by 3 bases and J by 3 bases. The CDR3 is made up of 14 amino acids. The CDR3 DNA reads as TGTGCCAGCAGTGACAGCGGGATAACAGATACGCAGTATTTT. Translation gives CASSDSGITDTQYF.

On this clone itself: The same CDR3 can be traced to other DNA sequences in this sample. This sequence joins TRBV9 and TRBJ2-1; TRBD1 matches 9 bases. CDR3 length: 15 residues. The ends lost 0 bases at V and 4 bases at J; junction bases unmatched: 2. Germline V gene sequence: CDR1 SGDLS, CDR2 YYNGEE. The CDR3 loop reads CASSVVGTGYNEQFF. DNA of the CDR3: TGTGCCAGCAGCGTAGTAGGGACAGGGTACAATGAGCAGTTCTTC.

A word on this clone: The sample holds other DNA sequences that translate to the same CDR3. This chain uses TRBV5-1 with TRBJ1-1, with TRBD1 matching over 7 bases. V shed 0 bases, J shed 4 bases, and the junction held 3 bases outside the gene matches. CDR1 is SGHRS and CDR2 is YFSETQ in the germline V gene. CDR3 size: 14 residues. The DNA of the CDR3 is TGCGCCAGCAGCTTGGGACAGGGTCGCACTGAAGCTTTCTTT. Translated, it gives CASSLGQGRTEAFF.

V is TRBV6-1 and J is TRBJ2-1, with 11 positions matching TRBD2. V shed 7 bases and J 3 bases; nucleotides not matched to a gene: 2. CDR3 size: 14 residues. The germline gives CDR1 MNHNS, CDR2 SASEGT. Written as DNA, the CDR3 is TGTGCCAGCATCCTAGCGGGAGGCTACAATGAGCAGTTCTTC. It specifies CASILAGGYNEQFF.

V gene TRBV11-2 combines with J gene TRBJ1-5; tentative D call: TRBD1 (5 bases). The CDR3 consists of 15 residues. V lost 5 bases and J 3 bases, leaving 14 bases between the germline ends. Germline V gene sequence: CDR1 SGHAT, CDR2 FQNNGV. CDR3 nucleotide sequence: TGTGCCAGCAGCGTGGGGGAGCGGGTCAATCAGCCCCAGCATTTT. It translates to CASSVGERVNQPQHF.

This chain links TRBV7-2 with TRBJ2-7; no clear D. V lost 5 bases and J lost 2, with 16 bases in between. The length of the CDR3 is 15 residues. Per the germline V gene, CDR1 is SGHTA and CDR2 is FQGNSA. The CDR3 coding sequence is TGTGCCAGCAGCCCGATGGGCCTAGAGGCCTACGAGCAGTACTTC. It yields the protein CASSPMGLEAYEQYF.

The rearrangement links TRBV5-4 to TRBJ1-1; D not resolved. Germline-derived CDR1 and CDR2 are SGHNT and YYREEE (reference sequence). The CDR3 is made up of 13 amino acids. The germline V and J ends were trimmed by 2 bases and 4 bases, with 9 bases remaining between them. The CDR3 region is CASSFGRSTEAFF. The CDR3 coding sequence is TGTGCCAGCAGCTTCGGCCGATCCACTGAAGCTTTCTTT.

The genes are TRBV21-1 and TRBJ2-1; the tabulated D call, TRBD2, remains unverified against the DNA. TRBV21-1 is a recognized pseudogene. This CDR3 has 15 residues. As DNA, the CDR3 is TGTGCCAGCAGAAAAGGCGTCCGAGAAACGAATGAGCAGTTCTTC. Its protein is CASRKGVRETNEQFF.

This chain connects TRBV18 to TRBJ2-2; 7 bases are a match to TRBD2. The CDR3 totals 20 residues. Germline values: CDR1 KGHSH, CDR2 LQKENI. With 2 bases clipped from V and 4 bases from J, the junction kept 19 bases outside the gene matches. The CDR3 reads CASSPRPLWEGTVSTGELFF. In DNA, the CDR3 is TGTGCCAGCTCACCAAGGCCACTATGGGAGGGAACGGTCTCCACCGGGGAGCTGTTTTTT. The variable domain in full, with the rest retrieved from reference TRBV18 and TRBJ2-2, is NAGVMQNPRHLVRRRGQEARLRCSPMKGHSHVYWYRQLPEEGLKFMVYLQKENIIDESGMPKERFSAEFPKEGPSILRIQQVVRGDSAAYFCASSPRPLWEGTVSTGELFFGEGSRLTVL.

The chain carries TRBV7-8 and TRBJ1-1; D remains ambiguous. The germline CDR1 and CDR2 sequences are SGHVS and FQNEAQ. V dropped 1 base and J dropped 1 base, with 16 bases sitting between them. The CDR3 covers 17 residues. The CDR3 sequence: CASSLGGSGYPNTEAFF. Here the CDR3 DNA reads TGTGCCAGCAGCTTAGGAGGGTCGGGATACCCGAACACTGAAGCTTTCTTT.

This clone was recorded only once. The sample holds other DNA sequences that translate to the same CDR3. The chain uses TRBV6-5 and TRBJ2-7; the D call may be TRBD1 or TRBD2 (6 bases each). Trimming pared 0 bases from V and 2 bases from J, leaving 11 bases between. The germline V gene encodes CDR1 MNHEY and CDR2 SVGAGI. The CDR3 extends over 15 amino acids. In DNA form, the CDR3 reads TGTGCCAGCAGTTACTCGGGGGGCTCAACCTACGAGCAGTACTTC. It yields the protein CASSYSGGSTYEQYF.

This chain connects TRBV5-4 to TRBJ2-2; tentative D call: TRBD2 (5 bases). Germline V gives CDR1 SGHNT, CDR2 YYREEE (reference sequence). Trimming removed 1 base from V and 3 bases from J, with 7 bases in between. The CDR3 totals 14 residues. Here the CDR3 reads CASSLPRDTGELFF. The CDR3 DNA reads TGTGCCAGCAGCTTGCCGAGGGACACCGGGGAGCTGTTTTTT. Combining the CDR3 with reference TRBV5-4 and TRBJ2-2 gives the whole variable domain ETGVTQSPTHLIKTRGQQVTLRCSSQSGHNTVSWYQQALGQGPQFIFQYYREEENGRGNFPPRFSGLQFPNYSSELNVNALELDDSALYLCASSLPRDTGELFFGEGSRLTVL.

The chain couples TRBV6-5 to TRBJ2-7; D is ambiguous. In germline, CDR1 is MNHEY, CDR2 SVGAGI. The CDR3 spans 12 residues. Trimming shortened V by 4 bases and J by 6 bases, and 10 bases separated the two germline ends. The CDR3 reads CASSSPSIEQYF. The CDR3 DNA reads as TGTGCCAGCAGTTCCCCTAGTATCGAGCAGTACTTC.

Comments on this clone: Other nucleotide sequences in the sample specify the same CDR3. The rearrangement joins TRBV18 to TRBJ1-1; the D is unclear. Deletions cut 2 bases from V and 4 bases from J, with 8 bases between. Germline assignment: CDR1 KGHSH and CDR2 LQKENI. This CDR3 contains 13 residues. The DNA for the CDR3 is TGTGCCAGCTCACCAAGGGCTGGCACTGAAGCTTTCTTT. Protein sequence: CASSPRAGTEAFF.

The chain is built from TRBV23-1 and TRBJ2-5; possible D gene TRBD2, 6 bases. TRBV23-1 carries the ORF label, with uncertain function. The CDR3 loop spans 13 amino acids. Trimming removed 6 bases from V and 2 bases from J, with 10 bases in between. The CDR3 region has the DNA TGCGCCAGCAGATGGACTATACAAGAGACCCAGTACTTC. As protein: CASRWTIQETQYF.

Here the CDR3 reads CASSPTGLGYTF. The CDR3 DNA reads as TGTGCCAGCAGCCCTACAGGGCTCGGCTACACCTTC. The chain has TRBV5-6 and TRBJ1-2; the D gene is possibly TRBD1 (6 bases). V lost 4 bases, J lost 8 bases, and 12 bases lay in between. Germline lookup yields CDR1 SGHDT and CDR2 YYEEEE. The CDR3 extends over 12 amino acids.

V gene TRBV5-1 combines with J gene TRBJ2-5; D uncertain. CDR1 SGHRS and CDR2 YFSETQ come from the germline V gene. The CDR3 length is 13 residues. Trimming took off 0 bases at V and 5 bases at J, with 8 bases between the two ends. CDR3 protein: CASSLALSETQYF. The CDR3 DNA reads TGCGCCAGCAGCTTGGCCCTGTCGGAGACCCAGTACTTC.

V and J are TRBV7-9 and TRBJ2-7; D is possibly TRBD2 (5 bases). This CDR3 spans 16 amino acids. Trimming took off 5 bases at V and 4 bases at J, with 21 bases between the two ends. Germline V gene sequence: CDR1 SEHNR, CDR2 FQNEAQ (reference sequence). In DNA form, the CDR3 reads TGTGCCAGCAGCCCTCCGCAGATTCTGAGGGCTTACGAGCAGTACTTC. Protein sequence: CASSPPQILRAYEQYF.

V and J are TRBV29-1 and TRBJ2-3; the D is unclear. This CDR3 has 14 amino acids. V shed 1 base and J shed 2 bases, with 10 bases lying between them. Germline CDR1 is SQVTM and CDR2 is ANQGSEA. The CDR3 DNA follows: TGCAGCGTTGAAGTCTCCGGACCCACAGATACGCAGTATTTT. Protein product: CSVEVSGPTDTQYF.

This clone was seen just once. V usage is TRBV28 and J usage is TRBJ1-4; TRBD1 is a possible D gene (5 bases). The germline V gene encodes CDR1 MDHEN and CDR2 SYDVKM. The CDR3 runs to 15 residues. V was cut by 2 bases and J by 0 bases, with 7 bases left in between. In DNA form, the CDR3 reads TGTGCCAGCAGTTTAGGGACTGCAACTAATGAAAAACTGTTTTTT. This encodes CASSLGTATNEKLFF. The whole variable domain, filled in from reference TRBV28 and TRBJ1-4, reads DVKVTQSSRYLVKRTGEKVFLECVQDMDHENMFWYRQDPGLGLRLIYFSYDVKMKEKGDIPEGYSVSREKKERFSLILESASTNQTSMYLCASSLGTATNEKLFFGSGTQLSVL.

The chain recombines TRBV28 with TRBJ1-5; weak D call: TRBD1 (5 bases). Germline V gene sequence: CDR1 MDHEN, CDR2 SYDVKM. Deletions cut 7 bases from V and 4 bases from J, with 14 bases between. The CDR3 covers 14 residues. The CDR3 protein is CASNIRVENQPQHF. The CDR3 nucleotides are TGTGCCAGCAATATCAGGGTGGAGAATCAGCCCCAGCATTTT.

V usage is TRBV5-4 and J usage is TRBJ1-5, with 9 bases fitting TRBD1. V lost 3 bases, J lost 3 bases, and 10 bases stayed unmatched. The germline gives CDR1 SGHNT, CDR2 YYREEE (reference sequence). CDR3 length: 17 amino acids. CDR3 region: CASSSGMGQGYNQPQHF. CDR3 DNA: TGTGCCAGCAGCTCGGGTATGGGACAGGGCTACAATCAGCCCCAGCATTTT.

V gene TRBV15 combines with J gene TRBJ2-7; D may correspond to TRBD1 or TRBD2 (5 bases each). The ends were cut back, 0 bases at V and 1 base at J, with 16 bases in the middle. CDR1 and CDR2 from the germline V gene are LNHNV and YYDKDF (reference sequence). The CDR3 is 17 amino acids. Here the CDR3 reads CATSRDRGSRVSYEQYF. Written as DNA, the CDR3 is TGTGCCACCAGCAGAGATCGGGGCAGTAGGGTGTCCTACGAGCAGTACTTC. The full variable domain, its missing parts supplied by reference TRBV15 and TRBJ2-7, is DAMVIQNPRYQVTQFGKPVTLSCSQTLNHNVMYWYQQKSSQAPKLLFHYYDKDFNNEADTPDNFQSRRPNTSFCFLDIRSPGLGDTAMYLCATSRDRGSRVSYEQYFGPGTRLTVT.

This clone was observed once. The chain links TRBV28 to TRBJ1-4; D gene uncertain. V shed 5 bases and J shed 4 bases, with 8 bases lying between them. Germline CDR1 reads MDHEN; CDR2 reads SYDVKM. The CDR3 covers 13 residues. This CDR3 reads CASSRDYNEKLFF. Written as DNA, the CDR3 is TGTGCCAGCAGTCGTGACTATAATGAAAAACTGTTTTTT.

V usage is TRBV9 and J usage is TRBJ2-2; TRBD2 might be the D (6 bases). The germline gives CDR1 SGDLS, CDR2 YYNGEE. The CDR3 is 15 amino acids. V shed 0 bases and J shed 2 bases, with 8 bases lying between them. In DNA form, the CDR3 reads TGTGCCAGCAGCGTAGAGGGGACTAACACCGGGGAGCTGTTTTTT. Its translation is CASSVEGTNTGELFF.

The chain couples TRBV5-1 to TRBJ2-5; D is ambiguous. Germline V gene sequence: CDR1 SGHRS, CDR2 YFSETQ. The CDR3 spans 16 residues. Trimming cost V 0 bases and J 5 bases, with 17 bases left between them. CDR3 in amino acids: CASSLDPWATEETQYF. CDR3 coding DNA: TGCGCCAGCAGCTTGGACCCATGGGCGACGGAGGAGACCCAGTACTTC.